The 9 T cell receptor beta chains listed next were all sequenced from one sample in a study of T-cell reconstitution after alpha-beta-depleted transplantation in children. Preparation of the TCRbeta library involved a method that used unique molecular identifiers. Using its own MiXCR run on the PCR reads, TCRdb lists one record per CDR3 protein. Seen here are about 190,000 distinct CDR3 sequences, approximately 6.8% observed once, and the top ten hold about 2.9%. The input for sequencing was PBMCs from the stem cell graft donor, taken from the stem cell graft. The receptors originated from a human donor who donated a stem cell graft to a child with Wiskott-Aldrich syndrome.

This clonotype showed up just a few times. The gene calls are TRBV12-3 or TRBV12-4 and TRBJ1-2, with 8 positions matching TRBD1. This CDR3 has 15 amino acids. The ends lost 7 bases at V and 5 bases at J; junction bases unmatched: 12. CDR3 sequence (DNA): TGTGCCAGCACCTTAGGGTCAGGGGGCTTTTATGGCTACACCTTC. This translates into CASTLGSGGFYGYTF.

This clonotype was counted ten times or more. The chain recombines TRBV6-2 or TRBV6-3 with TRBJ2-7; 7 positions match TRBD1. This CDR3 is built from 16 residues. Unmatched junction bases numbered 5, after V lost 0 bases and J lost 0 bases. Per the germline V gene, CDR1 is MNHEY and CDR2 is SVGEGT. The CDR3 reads CASSYSRDSLSYEQYF. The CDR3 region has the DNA TGTGCCAGCAGTTACTCGAGGGACAGCCTCTCCTACGAGCAGTACTTC.

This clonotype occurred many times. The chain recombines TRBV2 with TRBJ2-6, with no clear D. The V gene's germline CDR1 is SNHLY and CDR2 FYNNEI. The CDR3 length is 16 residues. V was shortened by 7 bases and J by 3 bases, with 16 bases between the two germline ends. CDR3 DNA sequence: TGTGCCAGCATCGTGTCGCCCCTTGGTGGGGCCAACGTCCTGACTTTC. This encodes CASIVSPLGGANVLTF.

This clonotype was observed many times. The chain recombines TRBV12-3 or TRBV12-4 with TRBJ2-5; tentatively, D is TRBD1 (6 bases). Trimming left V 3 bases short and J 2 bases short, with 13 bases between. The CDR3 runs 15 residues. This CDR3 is CASSLAWGQQETQYF. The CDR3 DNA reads TGTGCCAGCAGTTTGGCGTGGGGGCAGCAAGAGACCCAGTACTTC.

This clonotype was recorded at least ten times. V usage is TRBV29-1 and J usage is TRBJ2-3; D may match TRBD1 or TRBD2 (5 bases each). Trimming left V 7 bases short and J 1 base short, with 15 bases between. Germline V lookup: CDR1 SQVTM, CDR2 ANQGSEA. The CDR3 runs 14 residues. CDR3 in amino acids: CSGDDGTRTDTQYF. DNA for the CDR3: TGCAGCGGAGACGACGGGACCCGCACAGATACGCAGTATTTT.

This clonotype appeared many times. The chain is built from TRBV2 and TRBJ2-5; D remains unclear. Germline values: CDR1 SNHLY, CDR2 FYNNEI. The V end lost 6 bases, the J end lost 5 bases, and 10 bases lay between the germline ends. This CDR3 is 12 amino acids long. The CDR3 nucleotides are TGTGCCAGCAGAGAGGCCTGGGAGACCCAGTACTTC. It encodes CASREAWETQYF.

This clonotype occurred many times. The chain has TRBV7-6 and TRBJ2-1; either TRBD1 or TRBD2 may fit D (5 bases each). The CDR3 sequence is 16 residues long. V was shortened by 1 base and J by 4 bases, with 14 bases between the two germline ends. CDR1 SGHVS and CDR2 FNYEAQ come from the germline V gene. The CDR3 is CASSLGPGPPYNEQFF. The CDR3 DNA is TGTGCCAGCAGCTTAGGACCGGGACCCCCTTACAATGAGCAGTTCTTC.

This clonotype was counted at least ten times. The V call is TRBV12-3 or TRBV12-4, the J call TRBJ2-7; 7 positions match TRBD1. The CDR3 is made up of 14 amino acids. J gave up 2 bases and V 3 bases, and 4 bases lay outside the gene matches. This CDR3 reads CASSLRGQAYEQYF. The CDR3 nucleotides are TGTGCCAGCAGTTTGCGCGGACAGGCCTACGAGCAGTACTTC.

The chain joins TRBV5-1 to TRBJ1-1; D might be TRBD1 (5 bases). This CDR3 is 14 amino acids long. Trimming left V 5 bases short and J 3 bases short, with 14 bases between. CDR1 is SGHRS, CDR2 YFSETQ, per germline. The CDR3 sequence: CASRWNEGYTEAFF. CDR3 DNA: TGCGCCAGCAGGTGGAATGAGGGGTACACTGAAGCTTTCTTT.